This T cell receptor beta chain stems from a study of CD8+CD57+ T cells in acquired aplastic anemia. Whole-study context: DNA per sorted CD4+ or CD8+ sample ranged roughly 0.17 to 27.4 ug, averaging roughly 3.2 ug.

The length of the CDR3 is 16 residues. In germline, CDR1 is KGHSH, CDR2 LQKENI. V was shortened by 1 base and J by 1 base, with 10 bases between the two germline ends. CD8+CD57+ cell expansion had been shown by flow cytometry in patients chosen for sequencing. A severe acquired aplastic anemia diagnosis applied to all patients. Patients were untreated when blood was sampled. TCR beta VDJ and CDR3 were profiled, and genomic DNA was the template. TCRdb itself ran the reads through MiXCR, one entry per CDR3 protein. In the table there are approximately 220,000 distinct CDR3 sequences, approximately 51% of which are singletons.

The receptor comes from a human donor with aplastic anemia. The gene calls are TRBV18 and TRBJ2-2, with a weak D call TRBD2 (5 bases). The sample taken for sequencing was sorted CD4+, CD8+, or CD8+CD57+ T cells (not recorded which) from PBMCs. CDR3 in amino acids: CASSPREIQNTGELFF. Written as DNA, the CDR3 is TGTGCCAGCTCACCACGGGAGATCCAGAACACCGGGGAGCTGTTTTTT.